This T cell receptor (delta chain) was found in a study of γδ T cells in repeated Plasmodium falciparum infection. Across the study: Malaria-naive adults were infected with P. falciparum NF54 four times over about 600 days. Some Malian samples span acute malaria episodes; others come from no-transmission periods.

TCRdb called clones anew from the multiplex PCR reads with CATT. The sample holds around 50,000 delta-chain clones, around 2% seen once. Germline CDR1 is GEAIGNYY and CDR2 is EKD. CDR3 length: 17 amino acids. V lost 4 bases to trimming and J lost 3 bases, with 23 bases between them. About this clone: The antigen is undetermined. TCRdb has a much larger clone's protein, which differs at residue 5 from the translation of this DNA, likely because of a read error; what is shown is the protein translated from the DNA.

Flow sorting of PBMC yielded separate Vgamma9/Vdelta2+ and Vdelta2-negative gammadelta T cell populations for bulk repertoire analysis. Whole-study results and caveats: Compared with Australian children, Malian Vdelta2-negative repertoires seemed more clonal, less diverse, less shared.

The sequence derives from a pool of human donors (malaria-infected and uninfected, not separated). The chain links TRDV2 to TRDJ1; TRDD3 is a possible D gene (5 bases). TCRdb is silent on the J gene; assignment here came from matching the DNA to germline. The sequenced sample was gamma-delta T cells from blood. CDR3 loop: CACENLLGPRGADKLIF. CDR3 sequence (DNA): TGTGCCTGTGAAAACTTGCTGGGTCCCAGAGGAGCCGATAAACTCATCTTT.